The clone carrying this T cell receptor (beta chain) was seen many times. Its antigen is unidentified. The CDR3 totals 14 residues. V gave up 4 bases and J gave up 14 bases, with 21 bases separating them. Looked up from germline, CDR1 is SGHTA and CDR2 is FQGTGA. In TCRdb, the RT-PCR reads were re-called with MiXCR into one record per CDR3 protein. This sample yields 160,000 or so distinct CDR3 sequences, of which about 11% are seen a single time; about an eighth belongs to the top ten. This record comes from a study of response to subunit inactivated influenza vaccine. Study-level points and caveats: Authors suggested each seasonal flu vaccination may recruit only limited numbers of new T cells.

Sequencing used non-naive T cells sorted from PBMCs, obtained around seven weeks after vaccination. The chain recombines TRBV7-3 with TRBJ2-1, with a possible D match to TRBD2 (6 bases). The sequence was collected from a middle-aged man who received an inactivated influenza vaccine. DNA for the CDR3: TGTGCCAGCAGCTCTCCGACTAGGGGTGGTGGGAAGTTCTTC. It is translated as CASSSPTRGGGKFF.